The rows below give T cell receptor beta chains drawn from one sample of a study of technical replicates of blood from four donors. TCRdb keeps only in-frame clones here, not all; method: immunoSEQ multiplex PCR. This table has approximately 75,000 clones, approximately 95% appearing once. Sequencing input: T cells isolated from PBMCs. The receptors here all came from a human donor in good health. CDR3s leave out the opening cysteine and the closing phenylalanine or tryptophan.

V gene,J gene,CDR3 protein
TRBV7-9,TRBJ2-7,ASSLAQYEQY
TRBV7-9,TRBJ2-3,ASSLVTGPGGTDTQY
TRBV29-1,TRBJ2-7,SVAGGADYEQY
TRBV5-4,TRBJ1-1,ASRGEITEAF
TRBV2,TRBJ2-2,ASSLGLAGNTGELF
TRBV4-1,TRBJ2-5,ASSQLAGGQETQY
TRBV25-1,TRBJ1-4,ASSKKGDFEKLF
TRBV7-7,TRBJ2-7,ASSLSTGREQY
TRBV6-5,TRBJ1-5,ASAYTHGSNQPQH
TRBV29-1,TRBJ2-3,SVVSGRSTDTQY
TRBV13,TRBJ1-1,ASSPETGSNTEAF
TRBV21-1,TRBJ1-5,ASSKVLGQPNLYSNQPQH
TRBV7-8,TRBJ2-7,ASTIGTEKEQY
TRBV5-1,TRBJ2-1,ASSSISGGYNEQF
TRBV10-3,TRBJ1-1,AISEGRGYDTEAF
TRBV28,TRBJ1-1,ASSLWGGEAF
TRBV6-5,TRBJ1-5,ASRPGTGNQPQH
TRBV9,TRBJ2-5,ASSAHALSGGIRETQY
TRBV19,TRBJ1-2,ASSMRTGEYYGYT
TRBV27,TRBJ1-2,ASSPITELHGYT
TRBV19,TRBJ1-4,ASSEQGNNEKLF
TRBV19,TRBJ2-7,ATGGGQSYEQY
TRBV9,TRBJ2-7,ASSPGASGFAYEQY
TRBV7-2,TRBJ2-3,ASSLALGAGDTQY
TRBV10-2,TRBJ2-1,ASRIAGTGYNEQF
TRBV5-8,TRBJ2-1,ASSQGTSGYNEQF
TRBV28,TRBJ1-1,ARQGFWNEAF
TRBV9,TRBJ2-3,ASSVAKAGGDTDTQY
TRBV4-1,TRBJ2-6,ASSLLAHFEANVLT
TRBV11-3,TRBJ1-1,ASSFPGTGEAF
TRBV19,TRBJ1-5,ASSIAGRVGNQPQH
TRBV19,TRBJ1-4,ASSPTRTVEKLF
TRBV15,TRBJ2-7,ATSTHRTGPTPEQY
TRBV6-1,TRBJ1-4,ASSEIGGQSNEKLF
TRBV5-1,TRBJ1-4,ASSLQGRTNEKLF
TRBV7-3,TRBJ2-3,ASSLTGSGRQY
TRBV9,TRBJ2-1,ASSARGLEQF
TRBV5-4,TRBJ1-3,ASSLGRTGGNTIY
TRBV5-1,TRBJ2-5,ASSATQETQY
TRBV29-1,TRBJ1-1,SLEDATGDTEAF
TRBV4-3,TRBJ2-2,ASSPRRGQGAGELF
TRBV19,TRBJ1-1,ATSLGGVFTEAF
TRBV15,TRBJ2-7,ATSRGVQDYEQY
TRBV5-4,TRBJ1-2,ASSLVQGAYGYT
TRBV6-5,TRBJ2-1,ASSYGLAGVEQF
TRBV11-2,TRBJ1-2,ASSPGQGTHYGYT
TRBV5-6,TRBJ1-1,ASSFGGRTEAF
TRBV30,TRBJ1-5,AWDRALGGNQPQH
TRBV5-1,TRBJ2-1,ASSLAGQGYEQF
TRBV5-1,TRBJ2-3,ASSISQGGYDTQY
TRBV7-2,TRBJ1-5,ASSLLDQPQH